The entry below gives a single T cell receptor (beta chain) sequence along with its context. Its antigen is still unknown. Within one base of it there is no much larger clone, and no base qualities were kept. This sample stems from a study of T cells in Graves' hyperthyroidism and ophthalmopathy (dated by TCRdb to between 2017 and 2020). Broadly, across the study: Peripheral blood was sampled at the time of initial diagnosis, prior to any treatment. TCR V-J signatures able to tell the groups apart were searched for in a discovery cohort of around 95 patients, of whom roughly 42 had Graves' ophthalmopathy and roughly 57 had stable Graves' hyperthyroidism. An independent validation cohort of around 19 hyperthyroidism patients and about 16 patients who later progressed to ophthalmopathy tested prospective prediction of ophthalmopathy. For training and testing, the 100 or so patients in the discovery cohort were randomly divided in a 7:3 ratio. The study also compared thyroid tissue and blood T-cell repertoires from five or six Graves' hyperthyroidism patients. Once sampling was done, hyperthyroidism patients were given methimazole at a starting dose of 30 mg daily, whereas ophthalmopathy patients were given high-dose intravenous methylprednisolone. According to the paper, TCR Vbeta CDR3 sequencing was carried out on 135 peripheral blood samples, which came from 40 to 45 ophthalmopathy, around 74 hyperthyroidism and roughly 17 progressor patients. General findings and caveats noted by the study authors: A 13 V-J signature model separated ophthalmopathy from stable hyperthyroidism, with around 90% sensitivity and about 81% specificity in cross-validation and 80%/75% in testing. Most expanded thyroid clonotypes (frequency above 0.001) were also detected in blood, suggesting blood repertoires may reflect thyroid immune responses. No statistical method was used to set the sample size in advance, and investigators knew the group allocation. In validation, the model predicted progression to ophthalmopathy a median of about 6.8 months before onset, with 70% to 71% sensitivity and just under 75% specificity.

TCR beta CDR3 regions were amplified from RNA transcripts. The first round of RT-PCR for the TCR CDR3 was performed with the HTBI primer set and the Qiagen OneStep RT-PCR kit. Libraries were constructed in a second round of multiplex PCR, after which size selection and purification were carried out. The libraries were sequenced on an Illumina HiSeq2000 using paired-end 100 bp reads. For the original study's pipeline: SOAPnuke was used to process the raw data, removing reads that contained adapters or uncalled bases, had a mean Phred below 15, or lacked an exact match to the constant primer or identifier. COPE v1.2.5 was used to merge the high-quality paired reads, and each unique nucleotide sequence was defined as a clonotype. MiTCR v1.1 was used to align the clonotypes against IMGT TRBV, TRBD and TRBJ reference segments. The analysis included only V-J combinations with a frequency above 0.0001, which together covered around 99% of the repertoires. The TCS score was defined as the ratio of F50 (clonal expansion) to E x V (chaos), calculated using BLOSUM62-based TCRdist between CDR3 peptides within each V-J. Welch's t-statistics and random forest reduced roughly 500 V-J features to roughly 13, which were used in a naive Bayes classifier (R e1071). Thyroid-blood repertoire similarity was quantified with the Morisita-Horn index. TCRdb reprocessing: public reads trimmed at Q25 with fastp, clones called with MiXCR, in-frame beta chains kept. Under each unique CDR3 protein, matching rows form one entry showing the most common genes and DNA. Here the V and J calls rest on TCRdb's processing, not on the authors' analysis. In all, the sample holds 700,000 to 850,000 distinct CDR3 sequences, and 30% to 40% of those were seen once. The top ten clonotypes cover around 29% of the sample.

A patient counted as having stable Graves' hyperthyroidism if no progression to ophthalmopathy occurred over 18 months of follow-up. Hyperthyroidism patients were aged 18 to 65 years and newly diagnosed, with disease duration of less than 2 months. Exclusion was applied to patients with uncontrolled infections, other autoimmune diseases, pregnancy or lactation. Diagnoses relied on clinical symptoms, serum thyroxine and TRAb, thyroid ultrasound and orbital computed tomography. PBMCs were isolated from 10 ml of fresh peripheral blood by Ficoll-Paque density gradient centrifugation. Total RNA was extracted with Trizol reagent, and quality was checked on an Agilent 2100 Bioanalyzer. CDR1 DFQATT and CDR2 SNEGSKA are derived from the germline V gene (reference sequence). Trimming at the junction amounts to 6 bases on V and 11 bases on J, and the germline ends lie 19 bases apart. The CDR3 goes from the cysteine to the phenylalanine over 12 residues. Of the read, only the CDR3 DNA is kept; its 36 bases are in frame from base 1.

The chain uses TRBV20-1 and TRBJ1-1, with TRBD1 perhaps the D gene, on 6 matching bases. Material: blood. This TCR was recovered from a woman between 40 and 50 years old with Graves' hyperthyroidism. The CDR3 has the sequence CSARRGAMGAFF. The sequenced DNA: TGCAGTGCCCGGAGGGGGGCAATGGGGGCTTTCTTT.